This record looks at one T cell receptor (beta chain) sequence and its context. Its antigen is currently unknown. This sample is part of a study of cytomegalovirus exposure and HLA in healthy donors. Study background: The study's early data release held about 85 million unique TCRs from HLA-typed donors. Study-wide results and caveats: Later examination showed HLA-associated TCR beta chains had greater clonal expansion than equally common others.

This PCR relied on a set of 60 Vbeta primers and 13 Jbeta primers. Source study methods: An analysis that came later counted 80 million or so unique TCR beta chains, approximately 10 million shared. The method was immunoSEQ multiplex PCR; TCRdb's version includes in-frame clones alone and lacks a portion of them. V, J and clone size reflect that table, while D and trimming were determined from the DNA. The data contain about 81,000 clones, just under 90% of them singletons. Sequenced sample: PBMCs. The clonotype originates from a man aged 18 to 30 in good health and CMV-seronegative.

The CDR3: CASSPQGLNEKLFF. DNA for the CDR3: TGTGCCAGCTCACCACAGGGACTTAATGAAAAACTGTTTTTT. This chain links TRBV18 with TRBJ1-4, with D possibly matching TRBD1 (5 bases). Trimming left V 1 base short and J 4 bases short, with 7 bases between. The length of the CDR3 is 14 residues. Per germline, CDR1 KGHSH and CDR2 LQKENI.